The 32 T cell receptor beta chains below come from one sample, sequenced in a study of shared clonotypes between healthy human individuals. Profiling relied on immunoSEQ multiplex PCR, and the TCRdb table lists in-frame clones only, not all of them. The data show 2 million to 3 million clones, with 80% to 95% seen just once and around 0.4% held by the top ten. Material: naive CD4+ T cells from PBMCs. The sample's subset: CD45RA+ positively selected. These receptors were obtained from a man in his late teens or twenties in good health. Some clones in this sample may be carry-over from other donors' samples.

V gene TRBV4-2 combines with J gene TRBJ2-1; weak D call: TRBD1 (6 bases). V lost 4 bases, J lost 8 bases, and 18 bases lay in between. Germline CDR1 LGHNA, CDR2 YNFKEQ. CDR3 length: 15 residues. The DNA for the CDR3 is TGTGCCAGCAGCCTCCCCGGGCAGGGGTCGGATGAGCAGTTCTTC. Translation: CASSLPGQGSDEQFF.

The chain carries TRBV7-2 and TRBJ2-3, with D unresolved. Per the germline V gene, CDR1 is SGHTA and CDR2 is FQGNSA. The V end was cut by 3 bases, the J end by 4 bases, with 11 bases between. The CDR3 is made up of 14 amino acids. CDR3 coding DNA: TGTGCCAGCAGCTTCGCCAGGTTCCCAGATACGCAGTATTTT. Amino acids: CASSFARFPDTQYF.

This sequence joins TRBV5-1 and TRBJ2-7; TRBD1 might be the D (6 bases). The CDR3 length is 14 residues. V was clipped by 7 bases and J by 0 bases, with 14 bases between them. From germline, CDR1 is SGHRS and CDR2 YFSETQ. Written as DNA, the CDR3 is TGCGCCAGCCGCCAGGGGACGGACTCCTACGAGCAGTACTTC. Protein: CASRQGTDSYEQYF.

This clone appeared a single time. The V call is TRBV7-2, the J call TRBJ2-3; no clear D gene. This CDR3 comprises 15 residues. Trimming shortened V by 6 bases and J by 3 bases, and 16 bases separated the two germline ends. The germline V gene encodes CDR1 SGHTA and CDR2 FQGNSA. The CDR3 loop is CASSFAVGLTDTQYF. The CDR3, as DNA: TGTGCCAGCAGTTTTGCTGTCGGTCTTACAGATACGCAGTATTTT. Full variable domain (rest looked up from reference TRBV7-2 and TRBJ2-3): GAGVSQSPSNKVTEKGKDVELRCDPISGHTALYWYRQSLGQGLEFLIYFQGNSAPDKSGLPSDRFSAERTGGSVSTLTIQRTQQEDSAVYLCASSFAVGLTDTQYFGPGTRLTVL.

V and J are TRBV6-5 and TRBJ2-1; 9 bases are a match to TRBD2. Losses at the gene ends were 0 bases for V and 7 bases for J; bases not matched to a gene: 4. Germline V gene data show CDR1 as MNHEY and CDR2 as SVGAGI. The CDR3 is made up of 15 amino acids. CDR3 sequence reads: CASSYSASGTNEQFF. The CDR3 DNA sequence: TGTGCCAGCAGTTACTCGGCTAGCGGGACTAATGAGCAGTTCTTC.

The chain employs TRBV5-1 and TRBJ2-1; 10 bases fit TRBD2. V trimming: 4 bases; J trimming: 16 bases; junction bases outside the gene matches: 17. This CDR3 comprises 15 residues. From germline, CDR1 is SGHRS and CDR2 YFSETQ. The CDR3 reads CASSPLLSAGGPAFF. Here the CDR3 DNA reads TGCGCCAGCAGCCCCCTACTTTCAGCGGGAGGGCCGGCCTTCTTC.

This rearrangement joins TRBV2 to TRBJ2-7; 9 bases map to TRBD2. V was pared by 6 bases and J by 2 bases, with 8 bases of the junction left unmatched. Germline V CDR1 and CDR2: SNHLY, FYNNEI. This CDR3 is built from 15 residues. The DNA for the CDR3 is TGTGCCAGCAGCGAGACTAGCGGAGGGGCCTACGAGCAGTACTTC. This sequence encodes CASSETSGGAYEQYF. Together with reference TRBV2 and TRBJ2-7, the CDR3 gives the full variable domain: EPEVTQTPSHQVTQMGQEVILRCVPISNHLYFYWYRQILGQKVEFLVSFYNNEISEKSEIFDDQFSVERPDGSNFTLKIRSTKLEDSAMYFCASSETSGGAYEQYFGPGTRLTVT.

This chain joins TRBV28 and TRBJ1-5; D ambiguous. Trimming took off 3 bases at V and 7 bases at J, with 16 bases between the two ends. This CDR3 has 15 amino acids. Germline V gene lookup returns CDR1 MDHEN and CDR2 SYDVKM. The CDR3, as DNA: TGTGCCAGCAGTTTTTATATCAGGCTCGGGCAGCCCCAGCATTTT. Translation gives CASSFYIRLGQPQHF.

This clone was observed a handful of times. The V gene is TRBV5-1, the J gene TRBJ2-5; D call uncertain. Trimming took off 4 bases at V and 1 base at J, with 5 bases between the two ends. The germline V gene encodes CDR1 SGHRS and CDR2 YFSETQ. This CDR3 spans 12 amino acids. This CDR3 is CASSPLQETQYF. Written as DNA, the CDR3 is TGCGCCAGCAGCCCCCTCCAAGAGACCCAGTACTTC.

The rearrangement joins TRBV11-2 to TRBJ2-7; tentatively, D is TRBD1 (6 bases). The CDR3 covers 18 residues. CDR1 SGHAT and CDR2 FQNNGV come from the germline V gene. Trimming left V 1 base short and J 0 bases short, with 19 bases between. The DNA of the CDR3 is TGTGCCAGCAGCTTAGGGGGGAGAGGACAGATGAGCTCCTACGAGCAGTACTTC. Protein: CASSLGGRGQMSSYEQYF.

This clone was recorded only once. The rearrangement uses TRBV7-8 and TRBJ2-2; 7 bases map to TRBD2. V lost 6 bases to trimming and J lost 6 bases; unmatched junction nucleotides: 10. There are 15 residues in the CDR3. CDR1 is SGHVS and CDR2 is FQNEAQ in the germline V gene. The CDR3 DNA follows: TGTGCCAGCAGTCCGGGCGGGAGTGTTGCCGGGGAGCTGTTTTTT. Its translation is CASSPGGSVAGELFF.

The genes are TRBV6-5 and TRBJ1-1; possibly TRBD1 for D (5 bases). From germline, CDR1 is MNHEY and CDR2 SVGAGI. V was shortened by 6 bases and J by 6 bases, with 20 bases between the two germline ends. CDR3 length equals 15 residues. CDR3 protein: CASSYSGTESAEAFF. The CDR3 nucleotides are TGTGCCAGCAGCTATTCCGGGACGGAGAGTGCTGAAGCTTTCTTT.

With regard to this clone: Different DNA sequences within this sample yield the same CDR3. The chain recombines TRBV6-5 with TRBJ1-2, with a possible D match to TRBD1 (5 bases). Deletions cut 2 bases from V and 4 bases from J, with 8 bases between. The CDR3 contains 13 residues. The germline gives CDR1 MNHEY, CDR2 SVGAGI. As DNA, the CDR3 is TGTGCCAGCAGTTACAGGGGCGGCTATGGCTACACCTTC. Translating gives CASSYRGGYGYTF.

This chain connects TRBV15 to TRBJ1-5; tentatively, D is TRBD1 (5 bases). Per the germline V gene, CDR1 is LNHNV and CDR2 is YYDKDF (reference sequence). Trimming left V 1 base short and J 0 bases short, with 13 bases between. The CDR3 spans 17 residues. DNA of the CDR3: TGTGCCACCAGCAGAGTTGGGGGAGAGTATAGCAATCAGCCCCAGCATTTT. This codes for CATSRVGGEYSNQPQHF. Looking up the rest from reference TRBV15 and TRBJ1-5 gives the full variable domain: DAMVIQNPRYQVTQFGKPVTLSCSQTLNHNVMYWYQQKSSQAPKLLFHYYDKDFNNEADTPDNFQSRRPNTSFCFLDIRSPGLGDTAMYLCATSRVGGEYSNQPQHFGDGTRLSIL.

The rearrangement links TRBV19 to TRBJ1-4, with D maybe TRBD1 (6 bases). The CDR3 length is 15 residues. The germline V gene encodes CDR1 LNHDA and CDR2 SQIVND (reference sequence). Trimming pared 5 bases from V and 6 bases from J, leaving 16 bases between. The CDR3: CASSGQAGGDEKLFF. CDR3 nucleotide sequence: TGTGCCAGTAGTGGGCAAGCGGGGGGCGATGAAAAACTGTTTTTT.

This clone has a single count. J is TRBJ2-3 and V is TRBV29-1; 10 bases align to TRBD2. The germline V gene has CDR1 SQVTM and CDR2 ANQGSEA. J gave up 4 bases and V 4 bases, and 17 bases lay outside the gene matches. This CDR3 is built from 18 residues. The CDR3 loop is CSVGRASGSRGWSDTQYF. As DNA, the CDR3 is TGCAGCGTTGGCCGGGCTAGCGGGAGTCGGGGGTGGTCAGATACGCAGTATTTT.

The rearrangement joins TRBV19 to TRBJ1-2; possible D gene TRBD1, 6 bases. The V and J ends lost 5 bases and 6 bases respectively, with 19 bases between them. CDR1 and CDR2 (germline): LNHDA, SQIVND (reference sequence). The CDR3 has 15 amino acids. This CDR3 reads CASSGHRQGFHGYTF. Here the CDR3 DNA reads TGTGCCAGTAGTGGCCATAGGCAGGGGTTTCATGGCTACACCTTC.

DNA for the CDR3: TGTGCCAGCAGCTTCAAACTCTCAGATACATTTTTCTACGAGCAGTACTTC. Its translation is CASSFKLSDTFFYEQYF. This rearrangement joins TRBV11-2 to TRBJ2-7; no definite D call. The ends were cut back, 3 bases at V and 3 bases at J, with 21 bases in the middle. This CDR3 region has 17 residues. Germline values: CDR1 SGHAT, CDR2 FQNNGV. Drawing the rest from reference TRBV11-2 and TRBJ2-7, the complete variable domain is EAGVAQSPRYKIIEKRQSVAFWCNPISGHATLYWYQQILGQGPKLLIQFQNNGVVDDSQLPKDRFSAERLKGVDSTLKIQPAKLEDSAVYLCASSFKLSDTFFYEQYFGPGTRLTVT.

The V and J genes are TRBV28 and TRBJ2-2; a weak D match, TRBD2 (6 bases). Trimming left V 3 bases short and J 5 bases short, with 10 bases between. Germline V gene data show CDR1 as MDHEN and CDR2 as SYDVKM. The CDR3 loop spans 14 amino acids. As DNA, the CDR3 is TGTGCCAGCAGTTTTGGGGGGAGGACCGGGGAGCTGTTTTTT. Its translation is CASSFGGRTGELFF.

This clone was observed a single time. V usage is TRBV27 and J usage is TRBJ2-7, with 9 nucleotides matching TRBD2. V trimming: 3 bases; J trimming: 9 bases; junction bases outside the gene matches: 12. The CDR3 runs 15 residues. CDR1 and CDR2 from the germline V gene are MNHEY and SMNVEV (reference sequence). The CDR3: CASSFVGREGAGQYF. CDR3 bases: TGTGCCAGCAGTTTTGTAGGGCGGGAGGGCGCGGGGCAGTACTTC.

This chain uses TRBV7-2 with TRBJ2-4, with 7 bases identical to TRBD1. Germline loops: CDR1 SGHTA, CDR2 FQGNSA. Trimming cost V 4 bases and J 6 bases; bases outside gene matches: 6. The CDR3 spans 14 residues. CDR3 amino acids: CASSSSGTANIQYF. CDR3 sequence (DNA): TGTGCCAGCAGCTCTTCCGGGACAGCAAACATTCAGTACTTC.

This chain's CDR3 is CASSWDTHTEAFF. For the CDR3, the DNA is TGTGCCAGCAGTTGGGACACCCACACTGAAGCTTTCTTT. The J gene is TRBJ1-1, the V gene TRBV28; TRBD1 might be the D (6 bases). CDR1 is MDHEN, CDR2 SYDVKM, per germline. The CDR3 sequence is 13 residues long. The V and J ends lost 4 bases and 3 bases respectively, with 9 bases between them.

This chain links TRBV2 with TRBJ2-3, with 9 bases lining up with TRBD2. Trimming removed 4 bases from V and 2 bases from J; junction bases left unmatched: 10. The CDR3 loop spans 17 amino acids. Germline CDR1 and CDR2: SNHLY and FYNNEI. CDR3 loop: CASSGGTSGWSTDTQYF. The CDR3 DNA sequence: TGTGCCAGCAGTGGGGGAACTAGCGGGTGGTCCACAGATACGCAGTATTTT. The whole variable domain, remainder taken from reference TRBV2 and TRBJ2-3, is EPEVTQTPSHQVTQMGQEVILRCVPISNHLYFYWYRQILGQKVEFLVSFYNNEISEKSEIFDDQFSVERPDGSNFTLKIRSTKLEDSAMYFCASSGGTSGWSTDTQYFGPGTRLTVL.

CDR3: CASTLGSSDTQYF. DNA for the CDR3: TGTGCCAGCACCCTCGGGAGTTCAGATACGCAGTATTTT. The rearrangement uses TRBV5-4 and TRBJ2-3, with a possible D match to TRBD2 (6 bases). Trimming took off 6 bases at V and 4 bases at J, with 12 bases between the two ends. This CDR3 contains 13 residues. Germline V lookup: CDR1 SGHNT, CDR2 YYREEE (reference sequence).

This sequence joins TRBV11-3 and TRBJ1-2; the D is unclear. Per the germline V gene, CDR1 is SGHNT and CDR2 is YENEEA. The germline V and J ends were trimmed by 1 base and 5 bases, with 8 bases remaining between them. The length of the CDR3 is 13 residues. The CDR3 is CASSLVEVYGYTF. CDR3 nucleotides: TGTGCCAGCAGCTTAGTGGAAGTATATGGCTACACCTTC.

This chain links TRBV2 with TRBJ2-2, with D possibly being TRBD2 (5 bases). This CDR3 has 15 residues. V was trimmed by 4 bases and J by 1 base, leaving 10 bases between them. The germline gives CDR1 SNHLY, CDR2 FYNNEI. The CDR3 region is CASSGLALNTGELFF. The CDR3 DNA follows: TGTGCCAGCAGTGGCCTAGCTTTGAACACCGGGGAGCTGTTTTTT.

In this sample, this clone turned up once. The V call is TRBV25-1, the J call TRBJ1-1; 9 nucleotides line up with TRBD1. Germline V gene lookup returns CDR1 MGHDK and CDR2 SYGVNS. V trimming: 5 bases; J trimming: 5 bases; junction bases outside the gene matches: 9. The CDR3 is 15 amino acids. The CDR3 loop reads CASSPWGGTGTEAFF. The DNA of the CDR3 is TGTGCCAGCAGTCCTTGGGGGGGGACAGGGACTGAAGCTTTCTTT. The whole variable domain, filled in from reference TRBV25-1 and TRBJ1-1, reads EADIYQTPRYLVIGTGKKITLECSQTMGHDKMYWYQQDPGMELHLIHYSYGVNSTEKGDLSSESTVSRIRTEHFPLTLESARPSHTSQYLCASSPWGGTGTEAFFGQGTRLTVV.

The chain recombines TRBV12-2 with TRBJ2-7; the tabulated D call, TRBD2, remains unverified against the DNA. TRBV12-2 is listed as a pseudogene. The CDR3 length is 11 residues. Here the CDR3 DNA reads TGTGCAAGTCGCTTAGGCGGCTACCCCAACTTC. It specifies CASRLGGYPNF.

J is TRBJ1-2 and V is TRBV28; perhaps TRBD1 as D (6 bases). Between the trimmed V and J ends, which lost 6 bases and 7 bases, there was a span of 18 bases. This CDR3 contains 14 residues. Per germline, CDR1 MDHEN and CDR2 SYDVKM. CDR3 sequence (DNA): TGTGCCAGCAGACCAGACACGGGGGGCCGTGGCTACACCTTC. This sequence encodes CASRPDTGGRGYTF.

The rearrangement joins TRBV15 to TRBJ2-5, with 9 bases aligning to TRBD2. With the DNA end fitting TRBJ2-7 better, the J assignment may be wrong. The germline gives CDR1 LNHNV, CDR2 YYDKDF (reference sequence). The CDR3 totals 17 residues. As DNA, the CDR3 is TGTGCCACCAGCAGAGCGTTTTTGACTAGCGGCCCCTACGAGCAGTACTTC. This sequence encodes CATSRAFLTSGPYEQYF.

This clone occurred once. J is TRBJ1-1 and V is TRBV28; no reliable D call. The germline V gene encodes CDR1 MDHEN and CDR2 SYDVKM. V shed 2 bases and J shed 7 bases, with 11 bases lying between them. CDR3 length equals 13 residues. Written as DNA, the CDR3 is TGTGCCAGCAGTTTAGGAGGAACCTATGAAGCTTTCTTT. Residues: CASSLGGTYEAFF.

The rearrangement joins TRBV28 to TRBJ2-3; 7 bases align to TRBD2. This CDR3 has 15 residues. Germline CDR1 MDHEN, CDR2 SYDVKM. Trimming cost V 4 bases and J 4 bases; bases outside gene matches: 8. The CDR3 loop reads CASSYSAGVADTQYF. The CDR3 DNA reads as TGTGCCAGCAGTTACTCTGCGGGAGTTGCAGATACGCAGTATTTT.